This TCR beta chain was retrieved from a study of cytomegalovirus exposure and HLA in healthy donors. The PCR employed 60 Vbeta primers together with 13 Jbeta primers. Repertoires were generated with immunoSEQ multiplex PCR, while TCRdb's copy carries only in-frame clones and drops some. The table records around 120,000 clones, over 70% of them present only once. The CDR3 is 12 amino acids. Looked up from germline, CDR1 is KGHSY and CDR2 is FQNENV. V gave up 4 bases and J gave up 9 bases, with 13 bases separating them. This chain joins TRBV16 and TRBJ2-7; D remains ambiguous. The TCR was taken from a female donor in good health and CMV-seropositive. Sequencing input: PBMCs. The CDR3 protein is CASSPEAVVQYF. CDR3 DNA: TGTGCCAGCAGCCCTGAGGCGGTTGTGCAGTACTTC.